This T cell receptor (beta chain) was sequenced during a study of identical twins (dated by TCRdb to the mid-2010s). Describing the broader study: To test whether fetal clonotypes persist, the study used deep sequencing on TCR alpha and beta repertoires from monozygotic twins, unrelated adults of various ages, and cord blood. To rule out contamination, the twin experiments were replicated at different times with different library preparation protocols. Here is what the overall study found, with its caveats: Zero-insertion analyses could be partly confounded by invariant T cells such as MAIT and iNKT, though diverse VJ usage argued against such confounding for most clonotypes. Abundant cord blood beta clonotypes carried fewer insertions; young adult naive repertoires showed a weaker similar trend, while memory repertoires showed none. Because the same donors could not be followed over many years, the conclusions relied on cross-sectional statistical analysis. Excess twin sharing in beta out-of-frame sequences was weaker because fewer shared sequences lowered the signal-to-noise ratio. Compared with coincidental sharing between unrelated individuals, out-of-frame TCR alpha sequences shared between twins showed an excess of sequences with low generation probability. Out-of-frame TCR alpha sharing in monozygotic twins was systematically underestimated by recombination models, whereas sharing between unrelated individuals was in agreement with the recombination models.

The receptor library was made with 5' RACE. For sequencing, an Illumina HiSeq 2000 was employed. A universal primer binding site was introduced by template switching, and a unique molecular identifier was present in the final cDNA, enabling accurate counting of TCR cDNA molecules. Specific primers in the conserved constant-segment region were used to synthesize first-strand cDNA for the TCR alpha and beta chains. To control for contamination, every cDNA library was double barcoded, receiving both a SMART-Mk sample barcode and Illumina barcodes. TruSeq adapter sequences along with Illumina sample barcodes were introduced in two successive PCR steps. Sequencing of the TCR alpha and beta cDNA libraries was done on the Illumina HiSeq platform using custom primers. The paper's data handling went like this. MiGEC processed the raw reads to extract unique molecular identifiers, while MiXCR was used to determine the CDR3 positions. For each individual, recombination models were inferred using an EM algorithm with the repgenHMM and IGoR tools. The analysis of shared clonotypes was done with the tcR package in R, with sharing normalized by the product of cloneset sizes. Out-of-frame nonproductive sequences were analyzed to study raw recombination free of thymic and clonal selection effects. TCRdb reanalyzed the raw reads on its own, using fastp at Q25 for trimming and MiXCR for clone calling, and kept in-frame beta chains. Rows matching on CDR3 protein sequence are summarized as one entry with the most common DNA and genes. For this entry, the V and J calls and clone size follow TCRdb and not the study's own pipeline. The sample table shows roughly 720,000 distinct CDR3 sequences, and roughly 18% are seen once. Together, the top ten hold about an eighth of the sample.

The junction carries 12 bases between V and J, which are trimmed by 3 bases and 1 base respectively. The CDR3 numbers 14 residues from cysteine through phenylalanine. Only the CDR3 region is kept as DNA, spanning 42 bases read in frame from base 1. CDR1 DFQATT and CDR2 SNEGSKA are derived from the germline V gene (reference sequence). This clonotype was observed a few times. This receptor's antigen is unknown. Base qualities are not at hand, and no much larger clone is one base apart. All donors were healthy Caucasians. Three pairs of female monozygotic twins, all aged 18 to 29 years, were included in the twin cohort. Peripheral blood mononuclear cells were the source from which RNA for the TCR libraries was isolated. This sample was shared with a second study, whose subject was T cells expressing NK-cell markers. As noted in the second study: TCR beta-chain repertoires were profiled in sorted CD3+CD56+NKG2C+, CD3+CD56+NKG2C- and CD3+CD56-NKG2C+ T-cell subsets from eight donors. Among the eight sequenced donors, seven were HCMV-seropositive and one was HCMV-seronegative. In several experiments an anti-gammadeltaTCR antibody was added to restrict sorting to alphabetaTCR-expressing T cells. In a handful of donors, the dominant CD3+CD56+NKG2C+ clonotypes were found to rank among the top 10 CD8+ clonotypes and to make up roughly 1.0-7.0% of CD8+ T cells. Those dominant clonotypes were again the most abundant among CD3+CD56-NKG2C+ cells in several donors, at about 25-65%. Whether the expanded NKG2C-expressing T cell clones were specific for HCMV antigens remained unclear. Randomly selected healthy volunteers, three men and five women, were used as the eight sequenced donors. HCMV serostatus was determined by detecting HCMV-specific IgG in serum with a commercial ELISA kit. For about six donors, unsorted PBMC were also used to sequence bulk peripheral blood T-cell repertoires. MIGEC was used to demultiplex reads and group reads by UMI, and MiTCR was used to assemble and quantify clonotypes. To exclude erroneous sequences, only TCR cDNA sequences supported by at least two reads were retained. The tcR package was used for downstream repertoire analysis, and clonotypes were matched between fractions using CDR3 nucleotide sequence together with V segment. Antigen specificity was annotated against VDJdb with VDJmatch, allowing one amino acid substitution in CDR3.

Input material: PBMCs. The sequence is built from TRBV20-1 and TRBJ1-1; TRBD1 is possibly the D segment (5 matching bases). This TCR derives from a woman between 18 and 30 years old in good health. The CDR3 has the sequence CSASEGKRNTEAFF. In nucleotides, the sequence is TGCAGTGCTAGCGAGGGGAAAAGGAACACTGAAGCTTTCTTT.